This T cell receptor (beta chain) comes out of a study of cytomegalovirus exposure and HLA in healthy donors. Study-wide background: There were some 410 genotyped donors. Of these, 75% to 85% fell in the genetic ancestry cluster associated with self-reported Caucasian donors.

This clone has just one count. Its antigen is currently unknown. Findings and caveats of the study: One later analysis reportedly identified an Asian-associated ancestry cluster that showed fewer N-insertions than the roughly 600-donor mean. A later analysis linked a missense DCLRE1C variant to TCR beta V- and J-gene trimming.

Germline-derived CDR1 and CDR2 are SGHTA and FQGNSA. CDR3 length equals 14 residues. Trimming took off 0 bases at V and 2 bases at J, with 7 bases between the two ends. The PCR contained 60 Vbeta and 13 Jbeta primers. As handled by the study authors: A later analysis tallied about 80 million unique TCR beta chains, 9 million to 12 million of them shared. Repertoires were generated with immunoSEQ multiplex PCR, while TCRdb's copy carries only in-frame clones and drops some. V and J calls and clone size are given by that table; D and trimming were obtained from the DNA. The repertoire holds 95,000 to 100,000 clones, with approximately 85% as singletons.

The clonotype comes from a man aged 25 to 40 in good health and CMV-seronegative. Input material: PBMCs. The chain joins TRBV7-2 to TRBJ1-2; unclear D gene. CDR3 loop: CASSLAFANYGYTF. In DNA form, the CDR3 reads TGTGCCAGCAGCTTAGCTTTCGCGAACTATGGCTACACCTTC.